Listed here are 20 T cell receptor beta chains from one sample, sequenced in a study of shared clonotypes between healthy human individuals. Naive CD8 cells lacked CD45RO and underwent positive selection for CCR7, leaving out terminally differentiated effector memory CD45RA+ cells. Sequencing used immunoSEQ multiplex PCR; TCRdb keeps in-frame clones, though not all of them. The data contain roughly 590,000 clones, around 95% of them seen just once; the ten biggest clones take up over 0.09%. The sample was naive CD8+ T cells sorted from blood. These receptors were collected from a young woman in good health.

This clone appeared a single time. The CDR3 here is CASSGVATLRDSHTDTQYF. The CDR3 DNA reads TGTGCCAGCAGCGGCGTAGCAACCCTCCGGGACAGCCATACAGATACGCAGTATTTT. The rearrangement joins TRBV5-4 to TRBJ2-3, with 7 nucleotides matching TRBD1. Looked up from germline, CDR1 is SGHNT and CDR2 is YYREEE (reference sequence). Losses at the gene ends were 4 bases for V and 3 bases for J; bases not matched to a gene: 20. There are 19 residues in the CDR3.

V and J are TRBV28 and TRBJ1-5; D not certain. This CDR3 has 10 amino acids. V gave up 6 bases and J gave up 7 bases, with 4 bases separating them. Germline-derived CDR1 and CDR2 are MDHEN and SYDVKM. In DNA, the CDR3 is TGTGCCAGCAGCGCCCAGCCCCAGCATTTT. Translating it yields CASSAQPQHF.

The J gene is TRBJ1-1, the V gene TRBV4-1; 8 bases align to TRBD1. V shed 4 bases and J 5 bases; nucleotides not matched to a gene: 12. This CDR3 is 16 amino acids long. Germline lookup yields CDR1 MGHRA and CDR2 YSYEKL. The CDR3 spells CASSRIGQGMETEAFF. Written as DNA, the CDR3 is TGCGCCAGCAGCCGGATAGGACAGGGAATGGAAACTGAAGCTTTCTTT.

The CDR3 DNA sequence: TGCGCCAGCAAAACAGACGGGGCCGGGACTAGCCCCTACAATGAGCAGTTCTTC. Translating it yields CASKTDGAGTSPYNEQFF. V is TRBV5-1 and J is TRBJ2-1; 9 bases line up with TRBD2. V lost 6 bases to trimming and J lost 2 bases; unmatched junction nucleotides: 15. The CDR3 contains 18 residues. The germline CDR1 and CDR2 sequences are SGHRS and YFSETQ. The full variable domain, its missing parts supplied by reference TRBV5-1 and TRBJ2-1, is KAGVTQTPRYLIKTRGQQVTLSCSPISGHRSVSWYQQTPGQGLQFLFEYFSETQRNKGNFPGRFSGRQFSNSRSEMNVSTLELGDSALYLCASKTDGAGTSPYNEQFFGPGTRLTVL.

Regarding this clone: The sample contains more than one DNA sequence encoding this CDR3. The V and J genes are TRBV28 and TRBJ1-3; no clear D. The CDR3 is made up of 13 amino acids. Germline loops: CDR1 MDHEN, CDR2 SYDVKM. The ends were cut back, 2 bases at V and 0 bases at J, with 2 bases in the middle. CDR3 DNA: TGTGCCAGCAGTTTAGGCTCTGGAAACACCATATATTTT. Amino acid sequence: CASSLGSGNTIYF.

The chain recombines TRBV4-1 with TRBJ2-7, with 9 bases lining up with TRBD1. Germline CDR1 and CDR2: MGHRA and YSYEKL. The J segment lost 2 bases and the V segment lost 1 base, leaving 3 bases of the junction unmatched. This CDR3 spans 15 amino acids. The CDR3 sequence: CASSQGTGETYEQYF. The CDR3 DNA sequence: TGCGCCAGCAGCCAAGGGACAGGGGAAACCTACGAGCAGTACTTC.

The V and J genes are TRBV30 and TRBJ1-1, with D possibly matching TRBD1 (5 bases). Germline V gives CDR1 GTSNPN, CDR2 SVGIG (reference sequence). Trimming removed 0 bases from V and 5 bases from J, with 10 bases in between. The CDR3 is 13 amino acids. The CDR3: CAWSVTRETEAFF. The CDR3 nucleotides are TGTGCCTGGAGTGTAACCAGGGAGACTGAAGCTTTCTTT.

The chain links TRBV4-1 to TRBJ1-5, with a possible D match to TRBD1 (5 bases). V lost 0 bases and J 0 bases, leaving 27 bases between the germline ends. Germline V CDR1 and CDR2: MGHRA, YSYEKL. The CDR3 is 22 amino acids. The CDR3 sequence: CASSQDKDSTLGGRYSNQPQHF. The CDR3 nucleotides are TGCGCCAGCAGCCAAGACAAAGACAGCACCCTGGGGGGTAGATATAGCAATCAGCCCCAGCATTTT.

A single count supports this clone. J is TRBJ1-1 and V is TRBV7-8; D is possibly TRBD1 (5 bases). Germline V lookup: CDR1 SGHVS, CDR2 FQNEAQ. CDR3 size: 14 residues. V was pared by 1 base and J by 5 bases, with 11 bases between. The CDR3 protein is CASSLVGRVTEAFF. The CDR3 DNA follows: TGTGCCAGCAGCTTAGTGGGCAGGGTAACTGAAGCTTTCTTT.

The gene calls are TRBV30 and TRBJ2-1; 9 positions agree with TRBD2. V lost 0 bases, J lost 7 bases, and 4 bases stayed unmatched. This CDR3 is built from 14 residues. CDR1 and CDR2 (germline): GTSNPN, SVGIG (reference sequence). CDR3 DNA sequence: TGTGCCTGGAGTGTACTTAGCGGGAGAAATGAGCAGTTCTTC. Translation gives CAWSVLSGRNEQFF.

This clone was found once. The chain has TRBV6-1 and TRBJ2-7; 9 nucleotides agree with TRBD2. Germline-derived CDR1 and CDR2 are MNHNS and SASEGT. The CDR3 sequence is 15 residues long. Trimming at V came to 5 bases and at J to 4 bases, leaving 9 bases not matched to a gene. The CDR3 loop reads CASSRTSGRIYEQYF. CDR3 in DNA: TGTGCCAGCAGTCGAACTAGCGGGCGGATTTACGAGCAGTACTTC.

The chain is built from TRBV19 and TRBJ2-7; D remains unclear. The CDR3 length is 16 residues. V gave up 0 bases and J gave up 5 bases, with 17 bases separating them. Germline loops: CDR1 LNHDA, CDR2 SQIVND (reference sequence). CDR3 protein: CASSIDGAESGNEQYF. The CDR3 DNA sequence: TGTGCCAGTAGTATAGATGGTGCAGAAAGTGGCAACGAGCAGTACTTC. The complete variable domain, with remaining parts taken from reference TRBV19 and TRBJ2-7, reads DGGITQSPKYLFRKEGQNVTLSCEQNLNHDAMYWYRQDPGQGLRLIYYSQIVNDFQKGDIAEGYSVSREKKESFPLTVTSAQKNPTAFYLCASSIDGAESGNEQYFGPGTRLTVT.

The chain is built from TRBV6-6 and TRBJ2-7, with 9 bases lining up with TRBD2. CDR1 and CDR2 (germline): MNHNY, SVGAGI (reference sequence). The CDR3 has 16 amino acids. Losses at the gene ends were 2 bases for V and 1 base for J; bases not matched to a gene: 6. The CDR3 DNA is TGTGCCAGCAGTTACCTGGCGGGAGGGCTGTCCTACGAGCAGTACTTC. Translating gives CASSYLAGGLSYEQYF.

The J gene is TRBJ2-5, the V gene TRBV2, with 9 bases matching TRBD2. J lost 5 bases, V lost 4 bases, and 17 bases had no gene match. Germline V CDR1 and CDR2: SNHLY, FYNNEI. The CDR3 length is 18 residues. The CDR3: CASSGSLAGKKFLETQYF. In DNA, the CDR3 is TGTGCCAGCAGTGGTTCGCTAGCGGGAAAAAAATTCCTGGAGACCCAGTACTTC.

Remarks on this clone: Other nucleotide sequences from this sample produce the same CDR3. CDR3 loop: CASSIGQGGYNEQFF. CDR3 nucleotides: TGTGCCAGTAGTATAGGGCAGGGTGGCTACAATGAGCAGTTCTTC. This rearrangement joins TRBV19 to TRBJ2-1, with a possible D match to TRBD1 (5 bases). Germline loops: CDR1 LNHDA, CDR2 SQIVND (reference sequence). The CDR3 has 15 residues. V lost 1 base to trimming and J lost 3 bases, with 10 bases between them.

The V gene is TRBV13, the J gene TRBJ2-7; weak D call: TRBD2 (5 bases). Germline CDR1 is PRHDT and CDR2 is FYEKMQ (reference sequence). This CDR3 is built from 14 residues. Between the trimmed V and J ends, which lost 3 bases and 3 bases, there was a span of 12 bases. This CDR3 is CASSFGRDSYEQYF. The CDR3 DNA sequence: TGTGCCAGCAGCTTTGGCCGGGATAGCTACGAGCAGTACTTC.

This clone was recorded only once. The chain uses TRBV19 and TRBJ2-1; 9 positions match TRBD2. CDR3 length equals 20 residues. Unmatched junction bases numbered 15, after V lost 0 bases and J lost 3 bases. Germline-derived CDR1 and CDR2 are LNHDA and SQIVND (reference sequence). CDR3 bases: TGTGCCAGTAGTATAGATCCCCCGGGTAGCGGGGGAGTGTACTACAATGAGCAGTTCTTC. Translation: CASSIDPPGSGGVYYNEQFF.

J is TRBJ2-1 and V is TRBV19; D is uncertain. The CDR3 is 13 amino acids. The germline gives CDR1 LNHDA, CDR2 SQIVND (reference sequence). Trimming stripped 5 bases from V and 0 bases from J, with 5 bases between. The CDR3 DNA reads as TGTGCCAGTAGTGAAGACTCCTACAATGAGCAGTTCTTC. Protein sequence: CASSEDSYNEQFF.

The rearrangement uses TRBV15 and TRBJ2-1, with D possibly TRBD2 on 6 matching bases. Germline lookup yields CDR1 LNHNV and CDR2 YYDKDF (reference sequence). The V and J ends lost 8 bases and 3 bases respectively, with 11 bases between them. The CDR3 runs to 13 residues. CDR3 protein: CATSVAVYNEQFF. The CDR3 DNA reads TGTGCCACCTCCGTAGCGGTCTACAATGAGCAGTTCTTC.

The gene calls are TRBV2 and TRBJ2-7, with D unclear. The V gene lost 7 bases and the J gene lost 0 bases, with 13 bases spanning the gap. CDR1 is SNHLY, CDR2 FYNNEI, per germline. The CDR3 consists of 14 residues. CDR3 sequence reads: CASTEDRNSYEQYF. CDR3 sequence (DNA): TGTGCCAGCACCGAGGATCGTAACTCCTACGAGCAGTACTTC. Filled out from reference TRBV2 and TRBJ2-7, the complete variable domain reads EPEVTQTPSHQVTQMGQEVILRCVPISNHLYFYWYRQILGQKVEFLVSFYNNEISEKSEIFDDQFSVERPDGSNFTLKIRSTKLEDSAMYFCASTEDRNSYEQYFGPGTRLTVT.